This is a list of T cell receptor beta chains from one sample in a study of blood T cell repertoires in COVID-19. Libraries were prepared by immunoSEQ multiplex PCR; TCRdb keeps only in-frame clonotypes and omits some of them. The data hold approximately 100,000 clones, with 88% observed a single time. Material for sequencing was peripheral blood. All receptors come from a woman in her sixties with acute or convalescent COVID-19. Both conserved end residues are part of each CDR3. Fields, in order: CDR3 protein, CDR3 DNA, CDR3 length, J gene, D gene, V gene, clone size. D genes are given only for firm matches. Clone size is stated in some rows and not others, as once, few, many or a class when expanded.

CDR3aa: CASSSWGEGFEKLFF; CDR3nt: TGTGCCAGCAGCTCCTGGGGGGAGGGGTTTGAAAAACTGTTTTTT; len: 15; j_gene: TRBJ1-4; d_gene: -; v_gene: TRBV7-9; abundance: -
CDR3aa: CAISGRTGGGTEAFF; CDR3nt: TGTGCCATCAGTGGCCGGACAGGCGGAGGCACTGAAGCTTTCTTT; len: 15; j_gene: TRBJ1-1; d_gene: TRBD1; v_gene: TRBV10-3; abundance: -
CDR3aa: CSVMDRGNTEAFF; CDR3nt: TGCAGCGTTATGGACAGGGGGAACACTGAAGCTTTCTTT; len: 13; j_gene: TRBJ1-1; d_gene: TRBD1; v_gene: TRBV29-1; abundance: -
CDR3aa: CASSGTSGSNEQFF; CDR3nt: TGTGCCAGCAGTGGGACTAGCGGGAGTAATGAGCAGTTCTTC; len: 14; j_gene: TRBJ2-1; d_gene: TRBD2; v_gene: TRBV5-6; abundance: -
CDR3aa: CASSVGLSGRGGQFF; CDR3nt: TGTGCCAGCAGTGTAGGACTTAGCGGGAGAGGTGGGCAGTTCTTC; len: 15; j_gene: TRBJ2-1; d_gene: TRBD2; v_gene: TRBV2; abundance: -
CDR3aa: CASSYPDSHQPQHF; CDR3nt: TGTGCCAGCAGCTACCCCGACAGTCATCAGCCCCAGCATTTT; len: 14; j_gene: TRBJ1-5; d_gene: -; v_gene: TRBV28; abundance: few
CDR3aa: CASSSTDTDYGYTF; CDR3nt: TGTGCCAGCAGCTCCACGGACACCGACTATGGCTACACCTTC; len: 14; j_gene: TRBJ1-2; d_gene: -; v_gene: TRBV5-6; abundance: -
CDR3aa: CASSGGHTNTGELFF; CDR3nt: TGTGCCAGCAGCGGTGGACATACGAACACCGGGGAGCTGTTTTTT; len: 15; j_gene: TRBJ2-2; d_gene: -; v_gene: TRBV5-4; abundance: once
CDR3aa: CAWSRQNNSPLHF; CDR3nt: TGTGCCTGGAGTCGTCAGAATAATTCACCCCTCCACTTT; len: 13; j_gene: TRBJ1-6; d_gene: -; v_gene: TRBV30; abundance: -
CDR3aa: CASRRTGNTEAFF; CDR3nt: TGTGCCAGCAGGAGGACGGGAAACACTGAAGCTTTCTTT; len: 13; j_gene: TRBJ1-1; d_gene: -; v_gene: TRBV28; abundance: -
CDR3aa: CASSYTQRETNEQFF; CDR3nt: TGTGCCAGCAGTTACACCCAGCGGGAGACGAATGAGCAGTTCTTC; len: 15; j_gene: TRBJ2-1; d_gene: TRBD2; v_gene: TRBV6-5; abundance: -
CDR3aa: CASSESTGANTEAFF; CDR3nt: TGTGCCAGCAGTGAATCCACAGGGGCGAACACTGAAGCTTTCTTT; len: 15; j_gene: TRBJ1-1; d_gene: TRBD1; v_gene: TRBV6-1; abundance: -
CDR3aa: CASSQGLPENNEQFF; CDR3nt: TGTGCCAGCAGCCAAGGTCTTCCCGAGAACAATGAGCAGTTCTTC; len: 15; j_gene: TRBJ2-1; d_gene: -; v_gene: TRBV3-1/TRBV3-2; abundance: -
CDR3aa: CAWSGQATGQPQHF; CDR3nt: TGTGCCTGGAGTGGACAGGCGACGGGGCAGCCCCAGCATTTT; len: 14; j_gene: TRBJ1-5; d_gene: -; v_gene: TRBV30; abundance: -
CDR3aa: CASSRGQANYGYTF; CDR3nt: TGTGCCAGCAGTCGAGGACAGGCCAACTATGGCTACACCTTC; len: 14; j_gene: TRBJ1-2; d_gene: TRBD1; v_gene: TRBV28; abundance: few
CDR3aa: CASSYGRGYGYTF; CDR3nt: TGTGCCAGCAGTTACGGACGGGGGTATGGCTACACCTTC; len: 13; j_gene: TRBJ1-2; d_gene: -; v_gene: TRBV6-5; abundance: -
CDR3aa: CATSRGRLAGAYNEQFF; CDR3nt: TGTGCCACCAGCAGAGGCCGACTAGCGGGAGCTTACAATGAGCAGTTCTTC; len: 17; j_gene: TRBJ2-1; d_gene: TRBD2; v_gene: TRBV15; abundance: -
CDR3aa: CASSRTGDKGYTF; CDR3nt: TGTGCCAGCAGTCGGACAGGAGATAAGGGCTACACCTTC; len: 13; j_gene: TRBJ1-2; d_gene: TRBD1; v_gene: TRBV6-5; abundance: -
CDR3aa: CASSQDEDRDHLGAGNEKLFF; CDR3nt: TGTGCCAGCAGCCAAGATGAGGACAGGGATCATTTGGGGGCAGGTAATGAAAAACTGTTTTTT; len: 21; j_gene: TRBJ1-4; d_gene: TRBD1; v_gene: TRBV4-2; abundance: -
CDR3aa: CASSRGRAHNYGYTF; CDR3nt: TGTGCCAGCAGCCGGGGGCGGGCGCACAACTATGGCTACACCTTC; len: 15; j_gene: TRBJ1-2; d_gene: -; v_gene: TRBV16; abundance: -
CDR3aa: CASSPPVTGGVYTF; CDR3nt: TGTGCCAGCAGCCCGCCCGTGACAGGGGGCGTCTACACCTTC; len: 14; j_gene: TRBJ1-2; d_gene: TRBD1; v_gene: TRBV5-4; abundance: -
CDR3aa: CASSSRDRGGYEQYF; CDR3nt: TGTGCCAGCAGTTCCCGGGACAGGGGCGGCTACGAGCAGTACTTC; len: 15; j_gene: TRBJ2-7; d_gene: TRBD1; v_gene: TRBV27; abundance: -
CDR3aa: CASSLEPNTEAFF; CDR3nt: TGTGCCAGCAGCTTGGAGCCTAACACTGAAGCTTTCTTT; len: 13; j_gene: TRBJ1-1; d_gene: -; v_gene: TRBV5-4; abundance: -
CDR3aa: CSVGSGTPNTGELFF; CDR3nt: TGCAGCGTTGGTAGCGGCACCCCGAACACCGGGGAGCTGTTTTTT; len: 15; j_gene: TRBJ2-2; d_gene: -; v_gene: TRBV29-1; abundance: -
CDR3aa: CASSHNARANTEAFF; CDR3nt: TGCGCCAGCAGTCACAACGCCAGGGCGAACACTGAAGCTTTCTTT; len: 15; j_gene: TRBJ1-1; d_gene: -; v_gene: TRBV23-1; abundance: -
CDR3aa: CASSPGGTGSGNTIYF; CDR3nt: TGCGCCAGCAGCCCCGGGGGGACAGGGTCGGGAAACACCATATATTTT; len: 16; j_gene: TRBJ1-3; d_gene: TRBD1; v_gene: TRBV5-1; abundance: -
CDR3aa: CASSTGTGWDSPLHF; CDR3nt: TGTGCCAGCAGCACTGGGACAGGGTGGGATTCACCCCTCCACTTT; len: 15; j_gene: TRBJ1-6; d_gene: TRBD1; v_gene: TRBV5-4; abundance: -
CDR3aa: CASSQSGQGEKLFF; CDR3nt: TGTGCCAGCAGCCAATCAGGGCAAGGGGAAAAACTGTTTTTT; len: 14; j_gene: TRBJ1-4; d_gene: -; v_gene: TRBV3-1/TRBV3-2; abundance: -
CDR3aa: CASSVGTQGPQHF; CDR3nt: TGTGCCAGCAGCGTGGGGACTCAGGGGCCCCAGCATTTT; len: 13; j_gene: TRBJ1-5; d_gene: -; v_gene: TRBV9; abundance: -
CDR3aa: CASSLGDRPGSNQPQHF; CDR3nt: TGTGCCAGCAGCTTAGGCGACAGGCCAGGGAGCAATCAGCCCCAGCATTTT; len: 17; j_gene: TRBJ1-5; d_gene: -; v_gene: TRBV13; abundance: -
CDR3aa: CASSLGDRVGGYTF; CDR3nt: TGTGCCAGCTCTCTAGGAGACAGGGTCGGAGGCTACACCTTC; len: 14; j_gene: TRBJ1-2; d_gene: TRBD1; v_gene: TRBV18; abundance: -
CDR3aa: CASSVTGTYNEQFF; CDR3nt: TGTGCCAGCAGCGTTACCGGGACCTACAATGAGCAGTTCTTC; len: 14; j_gene: TRBJ2-1; d_gene: -; v_gene: TRBV9; abundance: -
CDR3aa: CASSLRDRVFGAYF; CDR3nt: TGTGCCAGCAGCCTCCGGGACAGGGTTTTTGGTGCATACTTC; len: 14; j_gene: TRBJ2-7; d_gene: TRBD1; v_gene: TRBV5-8; abundance: few
CDR3aa: CSASGTPNQPQHF; CDR3nt: TGCAGTGCTAGTGGGACACCAAATCAGCCCCAGCATTTT; len: 13; j_gene: TRBJ1-5; d_gene: -; v_gene: TRBV20-1; abundance: -
CDR3aa: CASSPQSGAGELFF; CDR3nt: TGTGCCAGCTCACCACAGTCGGGGGCCGGGGAGCTGTTTTTT; len: 14; j_gene: TRBJ2-2; d_gene: -; v_gene: TRBV18; abundance: -
CDR3aa: CASSLVDRAQETQYF; CDR3nt: TGTGCCAGCAGCTTAGTGGACAGGGCACAAGAGACCCAGTACTTC; len: 15; j_gene: TRBJ2-5; d_gene: TRBD1; v_gene: TRBV7-2; abundance: few
CDR3aa: CASRPSTGANTEAFF; CDR3nt: TGCGCCAGCAGGCCCTCCACAGGGGCAAACACTGAAGCTTTCTTT; len: 15; j_gene: TRBJ1-1; d_gene: TRBD1; v_gene: TRBV5-1; abundance: -
CDR3aa: CASSVTGDSGNTIYF; CDR3nt: TGTGCCAGCAGCGTGACAGGGGATTCTGGAAACACCATATATTTT; len: 15; j_gene: TRBJ1-3; d_gene: TRBD1; v_gene: TRBV9; abundance: -
CDR3aa: CASSLMVGTVATNEKLFF; CDR3nt: TGTGCCAGCAGCTTGATGGTTGGGACAGTTGCAACTAATGAAAAACTGTTTTTT; len: 18; j_gene: TRBJ1-4; d_gene: TRBD1; v_gene: TRBV5-4; abundance: -
CDR3aa: CASSLGQNYGYTF; CDR3nt: TGTGCCAGCAGCTTAGGTCAGAACTATGGCTACACCTTC; len: 13; j_gene: TRBJ1-2; d_gene: -; v_gene: TRBV7-8; abundance: -
CDR3aa: CASSPAVNTEAFF; CDR3nt: TGTGCCAGCAGCCCAGCGGTGAACACTGAAGCTTTCTTT; len: 13; j_gene: TRBJ1-1; d_gene: -; v_gene: TRBV3-1/TRBV3-2; abundance: -
CDR3aa: CASSQTRTSGRAEQFF; CDR3nt: TGTGCCAGCAGTCAGACTCGGACTAGCGGGAGGGCGGAGCAGTTCTTC; len: 16; j_gene: TRBJ2-1; d_gene: TRBD2; v_gene: TRBV3-1/TRBV3-2; abundance: -
CDR3aa: CAIMERGLTDTQYF; CDR3nt: TGTGCCATCATGGAGCGGGGGCTCACAGATACGCAGTATTTT; len: 14; j_gene: TRBJ2-3; d_gene: TRBD2; v_gene: TRBV10-3; abundance: -
CDR3aa: CASSQELDNEQFF; CDR3nt: TGTGCCAGCAGCCAAGAGTTAGACAATGAGCAGTTCTTC; len: 13; j_gene: TRBJ2-1; d_gene: -; v_gene: TRBV3-1/TRBV3-2; abundance: -
CDR3aa: CASTSTGLTGYGEQFF; CDR3nt: TGTGCCAGCACCTCTACGGGGTTAACGGGATACGGTGAGCAGTTCTTC; len: 16; j_gene: TRBJ2-1; d_gene: -; v_gene: TRBV9; abundance: few
CDR3aa: CASRLNYNEQFF; CDR3nt: TGCGCCAGCAGACTCAATTACAATGAGCAGTTCTTC; len: 12; j_gene: TRBJ2-1; d_gene: -; v_gene: TRBV5-1; abundance: -
CDR3aa: CASSPTGTGAHQFF; CDR3nt: TGCGCCAGCAGCCCCACGGGGACAGGGGCCCATCAGTTCTTC; len: 14; j_gene: TRBJ2-1; d_gene: TRBD1; v_gene: TRBV5-1; abundance: -
CDR3aa: CAISRIFTRNQPQHF; CDR3nt: TGTGCCATCAGCAGGATTTTTACCCGCAATCAGCCCCAGCATTTT; len: 15; j_gene: TRBJ1-5; d_gene: -; v_gene: TRBV10-3; abundance: -